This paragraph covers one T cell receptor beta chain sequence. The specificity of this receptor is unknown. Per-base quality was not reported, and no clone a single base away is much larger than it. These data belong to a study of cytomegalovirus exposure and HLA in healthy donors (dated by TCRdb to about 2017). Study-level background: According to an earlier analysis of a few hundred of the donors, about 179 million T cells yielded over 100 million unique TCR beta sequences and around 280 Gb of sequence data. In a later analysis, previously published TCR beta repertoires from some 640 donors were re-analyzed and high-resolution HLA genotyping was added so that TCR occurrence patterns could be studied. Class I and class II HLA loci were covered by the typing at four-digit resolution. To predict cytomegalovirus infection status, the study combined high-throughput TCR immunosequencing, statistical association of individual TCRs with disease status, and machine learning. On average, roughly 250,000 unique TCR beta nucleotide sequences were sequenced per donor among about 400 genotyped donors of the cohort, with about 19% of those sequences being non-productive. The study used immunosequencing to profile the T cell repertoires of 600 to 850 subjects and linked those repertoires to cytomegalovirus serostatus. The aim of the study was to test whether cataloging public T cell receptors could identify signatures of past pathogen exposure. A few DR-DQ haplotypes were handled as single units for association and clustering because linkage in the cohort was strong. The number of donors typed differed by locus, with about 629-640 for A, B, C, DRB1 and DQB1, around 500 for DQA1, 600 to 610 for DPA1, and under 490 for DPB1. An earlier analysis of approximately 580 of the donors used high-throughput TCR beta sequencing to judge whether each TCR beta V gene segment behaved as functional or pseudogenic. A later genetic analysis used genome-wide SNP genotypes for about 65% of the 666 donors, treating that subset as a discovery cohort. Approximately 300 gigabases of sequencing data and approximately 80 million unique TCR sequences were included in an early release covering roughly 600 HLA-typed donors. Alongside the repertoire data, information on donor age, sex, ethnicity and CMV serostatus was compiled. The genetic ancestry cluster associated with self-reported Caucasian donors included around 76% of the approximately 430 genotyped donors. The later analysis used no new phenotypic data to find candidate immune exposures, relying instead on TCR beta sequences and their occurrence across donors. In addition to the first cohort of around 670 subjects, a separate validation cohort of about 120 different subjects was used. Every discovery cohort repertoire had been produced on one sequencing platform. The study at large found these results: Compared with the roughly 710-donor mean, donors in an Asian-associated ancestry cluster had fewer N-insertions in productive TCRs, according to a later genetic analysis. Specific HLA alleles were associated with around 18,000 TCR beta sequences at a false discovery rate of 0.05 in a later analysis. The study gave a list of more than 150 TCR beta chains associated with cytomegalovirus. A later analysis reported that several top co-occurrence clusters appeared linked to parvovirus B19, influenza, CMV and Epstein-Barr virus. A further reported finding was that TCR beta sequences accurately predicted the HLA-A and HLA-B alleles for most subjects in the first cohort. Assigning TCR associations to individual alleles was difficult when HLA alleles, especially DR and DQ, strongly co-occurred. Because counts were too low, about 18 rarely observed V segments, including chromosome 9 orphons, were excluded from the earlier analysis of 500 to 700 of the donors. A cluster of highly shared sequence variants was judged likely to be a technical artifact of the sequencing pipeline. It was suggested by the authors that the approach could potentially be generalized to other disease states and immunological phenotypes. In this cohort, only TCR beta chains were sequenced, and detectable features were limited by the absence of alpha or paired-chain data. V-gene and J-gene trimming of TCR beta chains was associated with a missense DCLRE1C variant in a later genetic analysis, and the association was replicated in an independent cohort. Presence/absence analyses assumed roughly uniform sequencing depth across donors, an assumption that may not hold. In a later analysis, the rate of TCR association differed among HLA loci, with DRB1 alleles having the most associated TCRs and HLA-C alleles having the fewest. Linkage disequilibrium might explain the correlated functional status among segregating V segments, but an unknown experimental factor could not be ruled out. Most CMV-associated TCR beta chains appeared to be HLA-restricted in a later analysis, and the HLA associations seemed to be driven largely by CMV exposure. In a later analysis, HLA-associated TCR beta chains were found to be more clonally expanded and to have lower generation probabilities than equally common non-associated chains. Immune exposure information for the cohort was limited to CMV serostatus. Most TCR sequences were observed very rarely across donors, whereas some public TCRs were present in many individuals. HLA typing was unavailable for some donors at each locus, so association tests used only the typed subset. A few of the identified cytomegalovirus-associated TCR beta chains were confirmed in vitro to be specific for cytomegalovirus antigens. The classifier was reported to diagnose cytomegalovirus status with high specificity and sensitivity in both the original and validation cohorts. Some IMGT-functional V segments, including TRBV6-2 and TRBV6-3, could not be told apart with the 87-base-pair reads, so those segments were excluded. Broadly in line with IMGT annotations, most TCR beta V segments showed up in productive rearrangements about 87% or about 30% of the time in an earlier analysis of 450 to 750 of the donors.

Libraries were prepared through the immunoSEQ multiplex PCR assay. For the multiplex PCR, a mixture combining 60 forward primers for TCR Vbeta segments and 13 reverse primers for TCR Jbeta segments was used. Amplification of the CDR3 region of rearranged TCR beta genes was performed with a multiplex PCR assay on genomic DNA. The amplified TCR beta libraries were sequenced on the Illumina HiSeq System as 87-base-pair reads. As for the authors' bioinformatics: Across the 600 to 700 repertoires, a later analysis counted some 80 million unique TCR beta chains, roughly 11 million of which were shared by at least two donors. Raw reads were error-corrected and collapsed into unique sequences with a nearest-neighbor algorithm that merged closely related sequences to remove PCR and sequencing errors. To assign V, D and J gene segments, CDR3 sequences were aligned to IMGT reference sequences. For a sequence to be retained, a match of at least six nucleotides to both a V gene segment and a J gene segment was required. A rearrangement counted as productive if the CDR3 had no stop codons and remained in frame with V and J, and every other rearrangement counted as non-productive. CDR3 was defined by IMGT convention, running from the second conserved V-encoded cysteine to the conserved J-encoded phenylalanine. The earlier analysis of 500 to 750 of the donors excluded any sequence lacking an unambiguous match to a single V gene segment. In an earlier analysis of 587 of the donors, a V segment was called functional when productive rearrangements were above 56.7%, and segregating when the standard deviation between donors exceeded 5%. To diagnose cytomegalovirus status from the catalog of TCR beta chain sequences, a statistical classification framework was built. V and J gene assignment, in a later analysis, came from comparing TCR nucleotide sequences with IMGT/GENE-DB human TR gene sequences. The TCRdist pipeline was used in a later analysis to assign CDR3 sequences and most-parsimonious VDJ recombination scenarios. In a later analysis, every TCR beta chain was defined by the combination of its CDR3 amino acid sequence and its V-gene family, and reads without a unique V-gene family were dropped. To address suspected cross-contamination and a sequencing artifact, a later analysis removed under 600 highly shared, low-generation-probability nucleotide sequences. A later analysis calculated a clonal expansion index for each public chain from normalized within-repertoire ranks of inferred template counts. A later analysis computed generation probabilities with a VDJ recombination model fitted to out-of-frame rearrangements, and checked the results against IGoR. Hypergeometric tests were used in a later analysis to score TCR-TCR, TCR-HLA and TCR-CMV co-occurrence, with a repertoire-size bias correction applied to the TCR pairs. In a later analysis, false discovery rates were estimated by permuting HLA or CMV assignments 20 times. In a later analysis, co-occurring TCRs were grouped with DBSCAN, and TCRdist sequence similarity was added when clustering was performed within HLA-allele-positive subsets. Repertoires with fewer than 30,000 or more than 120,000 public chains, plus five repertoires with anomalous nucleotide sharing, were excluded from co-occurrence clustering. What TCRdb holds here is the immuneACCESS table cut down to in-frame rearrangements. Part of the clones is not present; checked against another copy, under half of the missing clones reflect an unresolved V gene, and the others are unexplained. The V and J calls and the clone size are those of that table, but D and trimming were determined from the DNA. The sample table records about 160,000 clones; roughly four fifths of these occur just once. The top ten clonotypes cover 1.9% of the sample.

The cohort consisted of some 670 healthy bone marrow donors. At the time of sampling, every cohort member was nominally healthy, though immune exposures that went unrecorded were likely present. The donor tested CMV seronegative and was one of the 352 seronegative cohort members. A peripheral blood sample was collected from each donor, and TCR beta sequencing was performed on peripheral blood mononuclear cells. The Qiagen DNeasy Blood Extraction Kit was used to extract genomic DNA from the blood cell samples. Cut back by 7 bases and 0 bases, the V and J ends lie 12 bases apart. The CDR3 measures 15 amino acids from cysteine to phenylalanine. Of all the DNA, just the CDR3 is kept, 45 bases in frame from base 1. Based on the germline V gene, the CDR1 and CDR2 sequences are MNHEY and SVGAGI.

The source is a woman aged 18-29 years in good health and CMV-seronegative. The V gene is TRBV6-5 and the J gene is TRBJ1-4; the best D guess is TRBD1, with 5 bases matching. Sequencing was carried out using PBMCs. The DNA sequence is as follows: TGTGCCAGCAAGCAGGGAGGAGCAACTAATGAAAAACTGTTTTTT. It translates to CASKQGGATNEKLFF.